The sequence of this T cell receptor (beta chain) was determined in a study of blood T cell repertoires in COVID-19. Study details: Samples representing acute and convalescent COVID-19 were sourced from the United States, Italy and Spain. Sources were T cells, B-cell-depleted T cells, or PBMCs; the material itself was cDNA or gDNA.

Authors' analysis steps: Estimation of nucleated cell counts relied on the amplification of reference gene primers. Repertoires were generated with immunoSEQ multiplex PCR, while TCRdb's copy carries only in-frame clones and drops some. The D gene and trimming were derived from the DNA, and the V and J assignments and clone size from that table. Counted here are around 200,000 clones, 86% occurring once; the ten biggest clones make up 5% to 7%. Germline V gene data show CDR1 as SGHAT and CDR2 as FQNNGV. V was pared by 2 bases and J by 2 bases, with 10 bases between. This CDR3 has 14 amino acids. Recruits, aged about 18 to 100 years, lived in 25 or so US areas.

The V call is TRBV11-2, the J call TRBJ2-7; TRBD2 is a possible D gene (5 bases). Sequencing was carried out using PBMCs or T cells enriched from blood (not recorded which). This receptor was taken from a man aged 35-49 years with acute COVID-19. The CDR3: CASSLSGEAYEQYF. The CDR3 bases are TGTGCCAGCAGCTTAAGCGGAGAGGCCTACGAGCAGTACTTC. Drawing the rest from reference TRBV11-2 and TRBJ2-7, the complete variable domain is EAGVAQSPRYKIIEKRQSVAFWCNPISGHATLYWYQQILGQGPKLLIQFQNNGVVDDSQLPKDRFSAERLKGVDSTLKIQPAKLEDSAVYLCASSLSGEAYEQYFGPGTRLTVT.